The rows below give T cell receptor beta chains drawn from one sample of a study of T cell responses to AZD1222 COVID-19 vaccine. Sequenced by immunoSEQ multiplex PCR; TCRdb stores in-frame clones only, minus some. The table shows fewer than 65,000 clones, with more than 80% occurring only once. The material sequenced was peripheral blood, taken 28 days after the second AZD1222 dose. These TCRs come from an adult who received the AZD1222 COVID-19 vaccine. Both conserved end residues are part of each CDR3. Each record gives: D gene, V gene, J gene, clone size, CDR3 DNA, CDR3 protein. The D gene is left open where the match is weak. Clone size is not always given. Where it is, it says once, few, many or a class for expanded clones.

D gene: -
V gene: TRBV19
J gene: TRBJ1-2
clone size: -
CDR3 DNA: TGTGCCAGTAGTATAGACGGGGTGGTAAACTATGGCTACACCTTC
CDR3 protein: CASSIDGVVNYGYTF

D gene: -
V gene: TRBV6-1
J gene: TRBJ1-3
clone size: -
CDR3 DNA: TGTGCCAGCAGTGACGGGGCCGTTACTGGAAACACCATATATTTT
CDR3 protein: CASSDGAVTGNTIYF

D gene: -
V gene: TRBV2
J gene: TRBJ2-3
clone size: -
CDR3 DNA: TGTGCCAGCAGTTGGACAGAGCCTAGCACAGATACGCAGTATTTT
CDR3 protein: CASSWTEPSTDTQYF

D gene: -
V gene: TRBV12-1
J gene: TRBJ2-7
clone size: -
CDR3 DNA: TGTGCCAGCACCTTAGAATTGTTTGACGAGCAGTACTTC
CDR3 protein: CASTLELFDEQYF

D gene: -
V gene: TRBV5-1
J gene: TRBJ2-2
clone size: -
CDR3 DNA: TGCGCCAGCAGCTTGGACGGCCGGAACACCGGGGAGCTGTTTTTT
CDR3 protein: CASSLDGRNTGELFF

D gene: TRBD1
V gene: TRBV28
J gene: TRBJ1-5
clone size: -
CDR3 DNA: TGTGCCAGCAGTTTTTTTCGCGGGACAGGGGGCAATCAGCCCCAGCATTTT
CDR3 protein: CASSFFRGTGGNQPQHF

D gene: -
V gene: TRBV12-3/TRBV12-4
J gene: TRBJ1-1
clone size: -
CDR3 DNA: TGTGCCAGCAGTTTGGCGGAAGGGACTGAAGCTTTCTTT
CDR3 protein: CASSLAEGTEAFF

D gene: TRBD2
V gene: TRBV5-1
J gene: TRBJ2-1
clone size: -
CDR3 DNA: TGCGCCAGCAGATCTGCGGGAGGGGGTAATGAGCAGTTCTTC
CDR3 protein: CASRSAGGGNEQFF

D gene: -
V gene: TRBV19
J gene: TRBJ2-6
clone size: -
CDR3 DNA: TGTGCCAGTAGTATTACGATAAACTCTGGGGCCAACGTCCTGACTTTC
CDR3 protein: CASSITINSGANVLTF

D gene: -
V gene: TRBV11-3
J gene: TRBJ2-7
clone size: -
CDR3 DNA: TGTGCCAGCAGTCCTGACGGGGCCTTGTCCGGGGGCTTGGACGAGCAGTACTTC
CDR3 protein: CASSPDGALSGGLDEQYF

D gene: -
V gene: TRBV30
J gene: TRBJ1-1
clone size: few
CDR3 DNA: TGTGCCTGGAGATCGACAATCGGGGGGATGAACACTGAAGCTTTCTTT
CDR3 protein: CAWRSTIGGMNTEAFF

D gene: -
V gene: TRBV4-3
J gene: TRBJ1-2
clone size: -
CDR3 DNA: TGCGCCAGCAGCCAATACGGACAGCATGGCTACACCTTC
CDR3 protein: CASSQYGQHGYTF

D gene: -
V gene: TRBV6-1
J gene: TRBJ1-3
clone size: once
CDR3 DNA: TGTGCCAGCAGTGGAATCCGGGACGGCTCTGGAAACACCATATATTTT
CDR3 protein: CASSGIRDGSGNTIYF

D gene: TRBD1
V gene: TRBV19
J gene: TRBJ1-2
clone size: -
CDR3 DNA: TGTGCCAGTAGTAAACAGACAGGGATCTACTATGGCTACACCTTC
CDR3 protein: CASSKQTGIYYGYTF

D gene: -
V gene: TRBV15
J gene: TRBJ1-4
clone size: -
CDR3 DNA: TGTGCCACCAGCAGAGAGGGGGGTGCCAATGAAAAACTGTTTTTT
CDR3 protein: CATSREGGANEKLFF

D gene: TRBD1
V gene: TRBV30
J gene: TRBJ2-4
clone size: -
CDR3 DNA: TGTGCCTGGGACAGGGAGCACATTCAGTACTTC
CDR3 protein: CAWDREHIQYF

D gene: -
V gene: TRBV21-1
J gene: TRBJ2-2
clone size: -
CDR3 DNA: TGTGCCAGCAGCAAAGCGCGATACGGGAGAGCCAGGGAGCTGTTTTTT
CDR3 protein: CASSKARYGRARELFF

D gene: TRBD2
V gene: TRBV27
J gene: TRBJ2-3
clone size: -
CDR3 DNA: TGTGCCAGCAGTTCGACACGGGAGGGCCCTTCAGATACGCAGTATTTT
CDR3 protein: CASSSTREGPSDTQYF

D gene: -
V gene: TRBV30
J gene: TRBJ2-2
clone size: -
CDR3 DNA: TGTGCCTGGAGTGTACACACCGGGGAGCTGTTTTTT
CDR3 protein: CAWSVHTGELFF

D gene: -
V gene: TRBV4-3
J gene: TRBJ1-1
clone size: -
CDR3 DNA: TGCGCCAGCAGCCAAGTTAGGGTCCCCGGTGAAGCTTTCTTT
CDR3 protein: CASSQVRVPGEAFF

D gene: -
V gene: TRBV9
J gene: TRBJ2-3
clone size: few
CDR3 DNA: TGTGCCAGCAGCGTAGCATTGGCTCACACAGATACGCAGTATTTT
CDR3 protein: CASSVALAHTDTQYF

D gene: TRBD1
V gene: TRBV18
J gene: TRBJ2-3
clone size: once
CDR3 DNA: TGTGCCAGCTCACCTCAGACAGGGGGCAGGGATACGCAGTATTTT
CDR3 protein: CASSPQTGGRDTQYF

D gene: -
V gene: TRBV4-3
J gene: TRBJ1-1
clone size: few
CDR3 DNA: TGCGCCAGCAGCCCGTCTCAGACGGCCAACACTGAAGCTTTCTTT
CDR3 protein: CASSPSQTANTEAFF

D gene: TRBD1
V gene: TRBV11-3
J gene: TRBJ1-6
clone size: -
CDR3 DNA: TGTGCCAGCAGCTCCCGGACAGGGGGCATGTCACCCCTCCACTTT
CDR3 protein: CASSSRTGGMSPLHF

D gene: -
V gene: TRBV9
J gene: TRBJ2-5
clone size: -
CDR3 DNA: TGTGCCAGCAGCGTAGGCCCGGGAGAACGAGAGACCCAGTACTTC
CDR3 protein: CASSVGPGERETQYF

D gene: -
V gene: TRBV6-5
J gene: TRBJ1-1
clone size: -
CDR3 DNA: TGTGCCAGCACCCTGGGGACCCGGGACACTGAAGCTTTCTTT
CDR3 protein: CASTLGTRDTEAFF

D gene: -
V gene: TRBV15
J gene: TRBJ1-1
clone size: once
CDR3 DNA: TGTGCCACCAGCAGGAATCGGGGCACTGAAGCTTTCTTT
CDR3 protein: CATSRNRGTEAFF

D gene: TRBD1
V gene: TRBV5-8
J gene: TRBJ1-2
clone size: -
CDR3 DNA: TGTGCCAGCAGTTTTTCCGGGACAGAGCTTAACTATGGCTACACCTTC
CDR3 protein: CASSFSGTELNYGYTF

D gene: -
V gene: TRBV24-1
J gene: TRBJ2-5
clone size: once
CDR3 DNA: TGTGCCACCAGTGATAACGGGGCCCAAGAGACCCAGTACTTC
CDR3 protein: CATSDNGAQETQYF

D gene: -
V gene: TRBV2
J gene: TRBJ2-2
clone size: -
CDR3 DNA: TGTGCCAGCAGGTCCTCCTTGCGGGTGAACGGGGAGCTGTTTTTT
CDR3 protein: CASRSSLRVNGELFF

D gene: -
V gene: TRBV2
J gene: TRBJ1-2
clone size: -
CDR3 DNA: TGTGCCAGCAGTGGCGGGACACCGAACTATGGCTACACCTTC
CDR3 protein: CASSGGTPNYGYTF

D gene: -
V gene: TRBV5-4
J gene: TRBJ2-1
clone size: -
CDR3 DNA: TGTGCCAGCAGTTATAGACAGGCCCTTAATGAGCAGTTCTTC
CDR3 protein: CASSYRQALNEQFF

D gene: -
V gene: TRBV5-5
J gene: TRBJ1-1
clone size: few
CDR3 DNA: TGTGCCAGCAGCCCTAGGACGTTGAACACTGAAGCTTTCTTT
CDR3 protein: CASSPRTLNTEAFF

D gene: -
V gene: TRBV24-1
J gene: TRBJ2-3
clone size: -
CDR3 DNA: TGTGCCACCAGTCCAGAGGGCCCCACAGATACGCAGTATTTT
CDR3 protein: CATSPEGPTDTQYF

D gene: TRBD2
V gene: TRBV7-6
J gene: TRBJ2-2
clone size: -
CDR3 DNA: TGTGCCAGCAGCTTAACCGATTCGGGAGGAACGAACACCGGGGAGCTGTTTTTT
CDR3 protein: CASSLTDSGGTNTGELFF

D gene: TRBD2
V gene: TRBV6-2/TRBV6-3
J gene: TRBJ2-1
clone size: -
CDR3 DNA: TGTGCCAGCAGTACCGGGACTAGCGCTATCTACAATGAGCAGTTCTTC
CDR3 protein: CASSTGTSAIYNEQFF

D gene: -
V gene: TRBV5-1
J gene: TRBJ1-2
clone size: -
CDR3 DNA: TGCGCCAGCAGCATCCGACAGGCCCGGGATGGCTACACCTTC
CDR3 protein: CASSIRQARDGYTF

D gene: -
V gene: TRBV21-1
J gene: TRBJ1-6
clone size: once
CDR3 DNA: TGTGCCAGCAGCAAAGGTGGGAGTGAGGATTCACCCCTCCACTTT
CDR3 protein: CASSKGGSEDSPLHF

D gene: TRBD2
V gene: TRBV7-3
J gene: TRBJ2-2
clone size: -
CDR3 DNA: TGTGCCAGCAGCAAGGGACTAGCGGCAAACACCGGGGAGCTGTTTTTT
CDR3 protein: CASSKGLAANTGELFF

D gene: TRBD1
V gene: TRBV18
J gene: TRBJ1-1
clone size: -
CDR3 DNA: TGTGCCAGCTCACCTCCGGGACAGGAAACTGAAGCTTTCTTT
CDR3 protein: CASSPPGQETEAFF

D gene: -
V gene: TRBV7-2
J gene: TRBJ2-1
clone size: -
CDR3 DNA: TGTGCCAGCAGCTTAGCACGGTCTGGGGGAGGCCGTTCTAGGAATGAGCAGTTCTTC
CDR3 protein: CASSLARSGGGRSRNEQFF

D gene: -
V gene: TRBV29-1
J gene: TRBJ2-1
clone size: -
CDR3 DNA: TGCAGCGTGGAAGCTGGGCACGGGTACAATGAGCAGTTCTTC
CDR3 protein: CSVEAGHGYNEQFF

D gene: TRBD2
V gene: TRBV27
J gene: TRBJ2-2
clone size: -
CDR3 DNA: TGTGCCAGCAGTTTCCTAGCGGGAGGGGTCGGGGAGCTGTTTTTT
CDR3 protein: CASSFLAGGVGELFF

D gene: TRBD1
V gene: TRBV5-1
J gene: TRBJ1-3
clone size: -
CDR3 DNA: TGCGCCAGCAGCCTGCAAACAGGGGGCGGAAACACCATATATTTT
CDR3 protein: CASSLQTGGGNTIYF

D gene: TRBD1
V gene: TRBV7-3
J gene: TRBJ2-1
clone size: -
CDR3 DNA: TGTGCCAGCAGCTTGGGACAGGGGATAGACAATGAGCAGTTCTTC
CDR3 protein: CASSLGQGIDNEQFF

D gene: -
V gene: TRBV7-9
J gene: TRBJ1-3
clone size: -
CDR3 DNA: TGTGCTAGCAGCTATGGGGGGCTCTCTGGAAACACCATATATTTT
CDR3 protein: CASSYGGLSGNTIYF

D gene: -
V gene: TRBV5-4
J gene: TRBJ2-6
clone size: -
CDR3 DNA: TGTGCCAGCAGCTTGGGATTCTCTGGGGCCAACGTCCTGACTTTC
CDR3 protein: CASSLGFSGANVLTF

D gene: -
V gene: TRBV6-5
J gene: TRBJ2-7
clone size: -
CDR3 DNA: TGTGCCAGCAGTTCCCACAGGGCCTCGCGGGATTACGAGCAGTACTTC
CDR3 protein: CASSSHRASRDYEQYF

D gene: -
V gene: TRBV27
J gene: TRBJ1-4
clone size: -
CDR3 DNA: TGTGCCAGCAGTCCGCGGTCATTCCGGGGTGAAAAACTGTTTTTT
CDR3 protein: CASSPRSFRGEKLFF

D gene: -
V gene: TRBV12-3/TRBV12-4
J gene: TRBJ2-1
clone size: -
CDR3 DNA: TGTGCCAGCAGTTTCCGGAGCGAGCAGTTCTTC
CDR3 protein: CASSFRSEQFF

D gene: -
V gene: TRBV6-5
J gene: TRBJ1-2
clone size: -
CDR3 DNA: TGTGCCAGCACCACGTGGCTACTGGGGGGCTACACCTTC
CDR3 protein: CASTTWLLGGYTF

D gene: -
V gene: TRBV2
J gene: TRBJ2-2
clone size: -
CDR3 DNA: TGTGCCAGCAGTGATAAGCGTTCCGGGGAGCTGTTTTTT
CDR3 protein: CASSDKRSGELFF

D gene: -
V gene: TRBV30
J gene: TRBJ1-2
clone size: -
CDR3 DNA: TGTGCCTGGAGTGTACAATCGGACTACTATGGCTACACCTTC
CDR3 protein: CAWSVQSDYYGYTF

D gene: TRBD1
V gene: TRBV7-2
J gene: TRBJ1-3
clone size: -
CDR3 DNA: TGTGCCAGCAGCTCCGACAGGGGGACGAACACCATATATTTT
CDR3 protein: CASSSDRGTNTIYF

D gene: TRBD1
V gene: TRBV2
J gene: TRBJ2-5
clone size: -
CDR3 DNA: TGTGCCAGCAGTTCCGGACAGGGGATCCAAGAGACCCAGTACTTC
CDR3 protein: CASSSGQGIQETQYF

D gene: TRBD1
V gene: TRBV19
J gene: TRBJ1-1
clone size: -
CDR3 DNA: TGTGCCAGTAGGGCGGGACAGCTCTCGAAAGCTTTCTTT
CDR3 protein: CASRAGQLSKAFF

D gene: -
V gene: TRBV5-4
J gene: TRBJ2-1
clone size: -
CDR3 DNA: TGTGCCAGCAGCTTGGCCAACAATGAGCAGTTCTTC
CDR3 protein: CASSLANNEQFF

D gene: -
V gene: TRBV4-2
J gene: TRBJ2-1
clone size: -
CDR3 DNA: TGTGCCAGCAGCCAAGACCTGAGCAACTACAATGAGCAGTTCTTC
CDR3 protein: CASSQDLSNYNEQFF

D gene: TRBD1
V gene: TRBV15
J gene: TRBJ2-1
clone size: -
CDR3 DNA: TGTGCCACCAGCCGGGACAGAAACAATGAGCAGTTCTTC
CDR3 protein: CATSRDRNNEQFF

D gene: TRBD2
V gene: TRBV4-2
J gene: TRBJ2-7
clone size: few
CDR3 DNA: TGTGCCAGCAGCCAGACTAGCGGGAGCTCCTACGAGCAGTACTTC
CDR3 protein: CASSQTSGSSYEQYF